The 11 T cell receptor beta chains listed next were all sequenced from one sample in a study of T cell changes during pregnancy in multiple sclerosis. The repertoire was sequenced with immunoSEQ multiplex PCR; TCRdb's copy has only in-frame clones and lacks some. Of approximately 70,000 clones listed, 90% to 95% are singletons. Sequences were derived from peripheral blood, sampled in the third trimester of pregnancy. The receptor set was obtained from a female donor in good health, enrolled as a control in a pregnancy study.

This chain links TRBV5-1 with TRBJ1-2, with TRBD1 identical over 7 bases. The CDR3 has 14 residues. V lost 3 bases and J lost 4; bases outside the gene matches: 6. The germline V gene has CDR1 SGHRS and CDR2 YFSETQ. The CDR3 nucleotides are TGCGCCAGCAGCTATGGGTGGGACAGCTATGGCTACACCTTC. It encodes CASSYGWDSYGYTF.

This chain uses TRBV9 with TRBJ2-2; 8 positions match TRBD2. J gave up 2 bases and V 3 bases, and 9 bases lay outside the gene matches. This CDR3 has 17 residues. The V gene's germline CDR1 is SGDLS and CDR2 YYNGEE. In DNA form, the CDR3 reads TGTGCCAGCAGCGCGTCTACCCGGACTAGCAACACCGGGGAGCTGTTTTTT. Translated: CASSASTRTSNTGELFF.

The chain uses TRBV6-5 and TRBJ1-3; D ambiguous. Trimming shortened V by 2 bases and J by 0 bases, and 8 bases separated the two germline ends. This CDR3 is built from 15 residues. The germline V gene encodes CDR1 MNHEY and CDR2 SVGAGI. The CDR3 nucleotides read TGTGCCAGCAGTTACGGCACCTTCTCTGGAAACACCATATATTTT. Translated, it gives CASSYGTFSGNTIYF.

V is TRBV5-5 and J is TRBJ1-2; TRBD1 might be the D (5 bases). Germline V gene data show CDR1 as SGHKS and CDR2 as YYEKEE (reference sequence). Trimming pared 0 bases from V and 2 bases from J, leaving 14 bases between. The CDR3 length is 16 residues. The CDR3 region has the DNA TGTGCCAGCAGCTTGGGTGGCGGGGCTGCAAACTATGGCTACACCTTC. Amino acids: CASSLGGGAANYGYTF.

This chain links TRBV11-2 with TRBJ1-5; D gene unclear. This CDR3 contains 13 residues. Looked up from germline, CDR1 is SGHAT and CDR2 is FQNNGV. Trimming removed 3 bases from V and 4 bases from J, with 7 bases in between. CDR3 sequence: CASSLRENQPQHF. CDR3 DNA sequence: TGTGCCAGCAGCTTGCGGGAGAATCAGCCCCAGCATTTT.

Here the CDR3 DNA reads TGTGCCAGCAGTGGGGCCTACGGGAACACTGAAGCTTTCTTT. Encoded protein: CASSGAYGNTEAFF. The chain carries TRBV7-2 and TRBJ1-1, with D possibly matching TRBD1 (5 bases). The germline gives CDR1 SGHTA, CDR2 FQGNSA. This CDR3 spans 14 amino acids. V was trimmed by 6 bases and J by 1 base, leaving 12 bases between them.

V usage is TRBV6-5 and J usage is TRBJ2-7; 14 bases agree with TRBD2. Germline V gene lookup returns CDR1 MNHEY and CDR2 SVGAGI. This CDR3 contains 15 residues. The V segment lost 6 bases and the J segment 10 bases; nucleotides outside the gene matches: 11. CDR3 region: CASRTSGRANPRQYF. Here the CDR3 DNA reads TGTGCCAGCAGGACTAGCGGGAGGGCAAATCCTCGCCAGTACTTC.

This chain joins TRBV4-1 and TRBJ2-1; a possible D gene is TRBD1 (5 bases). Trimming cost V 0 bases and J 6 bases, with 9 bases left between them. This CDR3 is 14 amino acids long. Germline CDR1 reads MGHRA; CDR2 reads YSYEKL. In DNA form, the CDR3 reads TGCGCCAGCAGCCAAGAAAAACAGGTCAATGAGCAGTTCTTC. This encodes CASSQEKQVNEQFF.

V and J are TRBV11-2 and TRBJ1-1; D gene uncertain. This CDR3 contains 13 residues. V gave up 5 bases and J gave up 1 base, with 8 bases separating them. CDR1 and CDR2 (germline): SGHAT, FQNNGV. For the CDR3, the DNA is TGTGCCAGCAGCCCTTCGGGGAACACTGAAGCTTTCTTT. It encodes CASSPSGNTEAFF.

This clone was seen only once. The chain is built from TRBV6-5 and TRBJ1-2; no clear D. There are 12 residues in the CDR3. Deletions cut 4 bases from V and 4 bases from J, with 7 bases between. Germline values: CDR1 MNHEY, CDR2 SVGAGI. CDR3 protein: CASSSISYGYTF. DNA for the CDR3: TGTGCCAGCAGTTCTATTTCCTATGGCTACACCTTC.

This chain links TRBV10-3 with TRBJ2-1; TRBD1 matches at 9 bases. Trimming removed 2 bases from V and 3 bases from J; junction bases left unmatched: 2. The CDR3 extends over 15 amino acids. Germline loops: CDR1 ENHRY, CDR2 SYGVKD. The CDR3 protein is CAISEPGQGYNEQFF. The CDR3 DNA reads TGTGCCATCAGTGAGCCGGGACAGGGCTACAATGAGCAGTTCTTC.